What follows are 27 T cell receptor beta chains derived from one specimen sequenced in a study of OX40 agonist ivuxolimab in advanced cancers. Sequenced by immunoSEQ multiplex PCR; TCRdb stores in-frame clones only, minus some. The sample contains roughly 83,000 clones, roughly 89% of which appear only once. The material sequenced was CD4+ or CD8+ T cells sorted from blood, taken in a trial of the OX40 agonist ivuxolimab. The receptors here all came from an adult with an advanced solid tumor such as melanoma, head and neck, liver or kidney cancer.

The gene calls are TRBV4-2 and TRBJ1-2; D might be TRBD1 (5 bases). Germline V gives CDR1 LGHNA, CDR2 YNFKEQ. V dropped 1 base and J dropped 4 bases, with 13 bases sitting between them. CDR3 length: 15 amino acids. Written as DNA, the CDR3 is TGTGCCAGCAGCCAAGCGCAGGGAAGAGGCTATGGCTACACCTTC. Its translation: CASSQAQGRGYGYTF.

V usage is TRBV4-3 and J usage is TRBJ2-1, with D unresolved. Looked up from germline, CDR1 is LGHNA and CDR2 is YSLEER. The CDR3 extends over 12 amino acids. V shed 2 bases and J shed 8 bases, with 7 bases lying between them. The CDR3 sequence is CASSQRYDEQFF. In DNA form, the CDR3 reads TGCGCCAGCAGCCAAAGGTATGATGAGCAGTTCTTC.

This clone was observed a handful of times. V gene TRBV7-3 combines with J gene TRBJ1-6, with 9 bases matching TRBD1. V dropped 4 bases and J dropped 10; count of bases not matched to a gene: 8. The CDR3 is 15 amino acids. Germline V CDR1 and CDR2: SGHTA, FQGTGA. The CDR3: CASSSTGGRGSPLHF. The DNA of the CDR3 is TGTGCCAGCAGCTCGACAGGGGGTCGAGGCTCACCCCTCCACTTT.

The chain has TRBV27 and TRBJ2-2; the D gene is possibly TRBD1 (6 bases). V was pared by 7 bases and J by 3 bases, with 12 bases between. This CDR3 spans 14 amino acids. Looked up from germline, CDR1 is MNHEY and CDR2 is SMNVEV (reference sequence). The CDR3 coding sequence is TGTGCCAGCAACAGGGAAGGTTACACCGGGGAGCTGTTTTTT. Translating gives CASNREGYTGELFF.

The chain joins TRBV9 to TRBJ2-1; weak D call: TRBD1 (6 bases). Germline V gene sequence: CDR1 SGDLS, CDR2 YYNGEE. There are 14 residues in the CDR3. Trimming removed 0 bases at V and 2 bases at J, with 6 bases between. CDR3 nucleotide sequence: TGTGCCAGCAGCGTAGGGGGGCCCTACAATGAGCAGTTCTTC. It translates to CASSVGGPYNEQFF.

The CDR3 here is CASGRDGQTQYF. The CDR3 bases are TGTGCCAGCGGCAGAGATGGGCAAACGCAGTATTTT. This chain uses TRBV11-3 with TRBJ2-3; D gene uncertain. The CDR3 is 12 amino acids. The V gene lost 8 bases and the J gene lost 9 bases, with 15 bases spanning the gap. Germline loops: CDR1 SGHNT, CDR2 YENEEA.

V usage is TRBV2 and J usage is TRBJ1-6; 7 bases line up with TRBD1. Unmatched junction bases numbered 9, after V lost 6 bases and J lost 7 bases. CDR3 length equals 15 residues. CDR1 is SNHLY, CDR2 FYNNEI, per germline. The CDR3 loop reads CASRDPGTVNSPLHF. The CDR3 region has the DNA TGTGCCAGCAGAGACCCCGGGACAGTGAATTCACCCCTCCACTTT.

The rearrangement joins TRBV27 to TRBJ1-2; possible D gene TRBD1, 5 bases. The V and J ends lost 8 bases and 3 bases respectively, with 22 bases between them. Germline values: CDR1 MNHEY, CDR2 SMNVEV (reference sequence). The CDR3 is 16 residues long. In DNA form, the CDR3 reads TGTGCCAGCGCCTTAGCCCAAGGGGTGTTGTACTATGGCTACACCTTC. This sequence encodes CASALAQGVLYYGYTF.

The gene calls are TRBV7-6 and TRBJ2-7, with D possibly matching TRBD2 (6 bases). Germline values: CDR1 SGHVS, CDR2 FNYEAQ. This CDR3 comprises 13 residues. Trimming removed 6 bases at V and 0 bases at J, with 9 bases between. The CDR3 bases are TGTGCCAGCAGTCCGGGAGTCTCCTACGAGCAGTACGTC. It is translated as CASSPGVSYEQYV.

The rearrangement links TRBV30 to TRBJ2-5; TRBD2 might be the D (5 bases). CDR3 size: 14 residues. From germline, CDR1 is GTSNPN and CDR2 SVGIG (reference sequence). Trimming pared 0 bases from V and 7 bases from J, leaving 15 bases between. Here the CDR3 reads CAWSVSASTLTQYF. The CDR3 DNA follows: TGTGCCTGGAGTGTTAGCGCCTCGACCCTGACCCAGTACTTC.

The sample holds one count of this clone. The chain employs TRBV6-1 and TRBJ1-3; a weak D match, TRBD1 (5 bases). CDR1 and CDR2 (germline): MNHNS, SASEGT. V was trimmed by 4 bases and J by 0 bases, leaving 16 bases between them. The CDR3 loop spans 17 amino acids. As DNA, the CDR3 is TGTGCCAGCAGTGCCCTAGGGGAAAGTAGCTCTGGAAACACCATATATTTT. The encoded protein is CASSALGESSSGNTIYF.

This clone was seen once. The chain recombines TRBV4-1 with TRBJ2-5; D gene ambiguous. V was shortened by 6 bases and J by 5 bases, with 13 bases between the two germline ends. The CDR3 contains 13 residues. Per the germline V gene, CDR1 is MGHRA and CDR2 is YSYEKL. CDR3 coding DNA: TGCGCCAGCAGTCTTGGGCGGCTGGAGACCCAGTACTTC. Amino acid sequence: CASSLGRLETQYF.

This chain connects TRBV28 to TRBJ2-7; D gene unclear. Per the germline V gene, CDR1 is MDHEN and CDR2 is SYDVKM. The V end was cut by 6 bases, the J end by 3 bases, with 12 bases between. The CDR3 extends over 13 amino acids. The CDR3: CASSLDGNYEQYF. CDR3 sequence (DNA): TGTGCCAGCAGCCTGGACGGTAACTACGAGCAGTACTTC.

V is TRBV25-1 and J is TRBJ2-5, with D maybe TRBD1 (5 bases). CDR1 MGHDK and CDR2 SYGVNS come from the germline V gene. V was shortened by 8 bases and J by 3 bases, with 16 bases between the two germline ends. The CDR3 length is 14 residues. In nucleotides, the CDR3 is TGTGCCAGCTCACCCGTGACAGAGGAAGAGACCCAGTACTTC. Translated, it gives CASSPVTEEETQYF.

The V and J genes are TRBV7-8 and TRBJ2-7; no clear D. Deletions cut 4 bases from V and 1 base from J, with 2 bases between. Germline CDR1 and CDR2: SGHVS and FQNEAQ. CDR3 length: 11 amino acids. The CDR3 region has the DNA TGTGCCAGCAGCTGGTCCTACGAGCAGTACTTC. It translates to CASSWSYEQYF.

V gene TRBV5-6 combines with J gene TRBJ2-7; D is perhaps TRBD2 (6 bases). CDR1 is SGHDT, CDR2 YYEEEE, per germline. CDR3 size: 14 residues. Trimming took off 4 bases at V and 4 bases at J, with 15 bases between the two ends. As DNA, the CDR3 is TGTGCCAGCAGCCTGGCGGGGATCAATTACGAGCAGTACGTC. Translation gives CASSLAGINYEQYV.

This chain links TRBV20-1 with TRBJ2-7; the D is unclear. The germline V gene has CDR1 DFQATT and CDR2 SNEGSKA (reference sequence). This CDR3 spans 10 amino acids. V was cut by 6 bases and J by 3 bases, with 6 bases left in between. Written as DNA, the CDR3 is TGCAGTGCAATCAACTACGAGCAGTACTTC. It codes for CSAINYEQYF.

The gene calls are TRBV2 and TRBJ2-1; 8 nucleotides line up with TRBD2. The CDR3 contains 14 residues. Germline-derived CDR1 and CDR2 are SNHLY and FYNNEI. The J segment lost 5 bases and the V segment lost 10 bases, leaving 10 bases of the junction unmatched. The CDR3 nucleotides read TGTGCCACCCCTCGTCTAGCGGGCCACAATGAGCAGTTCTTC. Its protein product is CATPRLAGHNEQFF. The complete variable domain, with remaining parts taken from reference TRBV2 and TRBJ2-1, reads EPEVTQTPSHQVTQMGQEVILRCVPISNHLYFYWYRQILGQKVEFLVSFYNNEISEKSEIFDDQFSVERPDGSNFTLKIRSTKLEDSAMYFCATPRLAGHNEQFFGPGTRLTVL.

The V gene is TRBV9, the J gene TRBJ2-5, with D perhaps assigned TRBD1 or TRBD2 (5 bases each). V dropped 4 bases and J dropped 3 bases, with 22 bases sitting between them. In germline, CDR1 is SGDLS, CDR2 YYNGEE. The CDR3 length is 17 residues. CDR3 nucleotide sequence: TGTGCCAGCAGCACCCGGCCCGACGGGGCGGATGAAGAGACCCAGTACTTC. Protein sequence: CASSTRPDGADEETQYF.

The V and J genes are TRBV10-1 and TRBJ1-2; 7 nucleotides align to TRBD1. The length of the CDR3 is 14 residues. Germline CDR1 is WNHNN and CDR2 is SYGVQD (reference sequence). The V segment lost 6 bases and the J segment 2 bases; nucleotides outside the gene matches: 6. CDR3 amino acids: CASRHRGPNYGYTF. CDR3 in DNA: TGCGCCAGCAGGCACAGGGGCCCCAACTATGGCTACACCTTC.

The chain couples TRBV28 to TRBJ2-5; D not certain. Germline CDR1 and CDR2: MDHEN and SYDVKM. Trimming removed 6 bases from V and 0 bases from J, with 5 bases in between. This CDR3 is 12 amino acids long. The CDR3 is CASSFDQETQYF. The CDR3 coding sequence is TGTGCCAGCAGCTTCGACCAAGAGACCCAGTACTTC.

The chain is built from TRBV18 and TRBJ2-3; possibly TRBD2 for D (5 bases). This CDR3 has 12 amino acids. Per germline, CDR1 KGHSH and CDR2 LQKENI. V lost 5 bases and J lost 2, with 5 bases in between. The CDR3 coding sequence is TGTGCCAGCTCAGACTACACAGATACGCAGTATTTT. Protein: CASSDYTDTQYF.

The chain combines TRBV14 with TRBJ1-2; D is uncertain. CDR3 length equals 17 residues. From germline, CDR1 is SGHDN and CDR2 FVKESK. V lost 1 base and J 4 bases, leaving 19 bases between the germline ends. The CDR3 DNA sequence: TGTGCCAGCAGCCAAGTTCTGCCTGCCGGGCTAGGCTATGGCTACACCTTC. Translation gives CASSQVLPAGLGYGYTF.

This chain connects TRBV27 to TRBJ2-1; D ambiguous. With 3 bases removed from V and 7 bases from J, the gap between germline ends came to 13 bases. Germline V gives CDR1 MNHEY, CDR2 SMNVEV (reference sequence). This CDR3 spans 14 amino acids. Here the CDR3 DNA reads TGTGCCAGCAGTTTTTCACGTGGGCGGAATGAGCAGTTCTTC. Its protein is CASSFSRGRNEQFF.

The chain has TRBV2 and TRBJ1-1; no clear D gene. V dropped 6 bases and J dropped 4 bases, with 18 bases sitting between them. The germline V gene encodes CDR1 SNHLY and CDR2 FYNNEI. CDR3 length: 15 amino acids. CDR3 sequence (DNA): TGTGCCAGCAGCCCATCAAGGGCTATAGGCACTGAAGCTTTCTTT. Translating gives CASSPSRAIGTEAFF.

Judged by abundance, this clone is medium-sized (0.01 to 0.1%). This sequence joins TRBV2 and TRBJ2-1, with 13 bases fitting TRBD2. This CDR3 comprises 17 residues. From germline, CDR1 is SNHLY and CDR2 FYNNEI. V was pared by 5 bases and J by 9 bases, with 13 bases of the junction left unmatched. CDR3 protein: CASSHKRTSGSNGEQFF. The CDR3 nucleotides read TGTGCCAGCAGTCATAAACGGACTAGCGGGAGCAACGGTGAGCAGTTCTTC.

This chain joins TRBV28 and TRBJ2-5, with D uncertain. Germline CDR1 reads MDHEN; CDR2 reads SYDVKM. Trimming left V 2 bases short and J 7 bases short, with 8 bases between. This CDR3 region has 12 residues. DNA for the CDR3: TGTGCCAGCAGTTTAGATGAGGTGACCCAGTACTTC. Its translation is CASSLDEVTQYF.